Detailed here is one TCR beta chain. Its antigen is currently not known. Base qualities were left out, and no much larger clone turns up one base away. The entry originates in a study of shared clonotypes between healthy human individuals (TCRdb year 2020). With respect to the entire study: The cohort included three men and two women between 18 and 49 years of age. The study deeply sequenced blood TCR repertoires of five healthy adults to estimate repertoire size and the extent of clonotype sharing between individuals. To increase sequencing depth and limit assay-specific biases, different laboratories used diverse techniques to prepare libraries and sequence TCR repertoires. Between about 0.9 and 10 billion PBMCs per donor were obtained by leukapheresis. Per donor, three plates each were used for CD4 naive and CD4 memory, two for CD8 naive, and one for CD8 memory.

Using the deep immunoSEQ assay, multiplex PCR amplified TCR CDR3 regions from genomic DNA. Genomic DNA extracted from each cell subset was distributed evenly over all wells of several immunoSEQ 96-well plates, and each plate served as one replicate. For sorted subsets, 200 ng of genomic DNA, equivalent to 25,000 to 35,000 T cell genomes, went into each replicate PCR. Purified libraries were quantified with a Qubit 3.0 fluorometer, sized on a Bioanalyzer 2100, and re-quantified with the KAPA Library Quantification kit. A separate single-read 150-cycle Illumina NextSeq 550 flow cell was used to sequence each immunoSEQ 96-well plate. The authors processed their data as follows. Because the immunoSEQ output held only junctional sequences and lacked quality scores, the filtering could not match the filtering applied to full-length reads. Sequences were annotated with PyIR, a Python wrapper for IgBLAST v1.9, using IMGT germline references to assign V/J genes and CDR3. Reads with weak V/J assignments (E-value above 1e-6), missing CDR3, stop codons, out-of-frame junctions, or ambiguous translated residues were removed. A V3J clonotype was defined by an identical inferred V gene, J gene, and CDR3 amino acid sequence. Percentage overlap between repertoires was computed as shared unique clonotypes divided by the size of the smaller repertoire. Repertoire richness was assessed with RTK rarefaction, the Chao1 estimator, and Recon v2.1 estimates of unobserved clonotypes. For all TCRbeta clonotypes obtained by the gDNA method from several donors, generation probabilities were computed with OLGA. TCRdb re-hosts the immuneACCESS table, in-frame sequences only. Its copies lack some clones; in the studies checked, an unresolved V gene accounts for under half of them, and the cause for the rest is not known. For V, J and clone size, that table is used; D and trimming come from the DNA. The sample table holds approximately 600,000 clones, of which roughly 95% were seen once. The ten top clones hold 0.11% of the sample.

Beyond this particular receptor, the publication reports: About 5% of naive CD4, 3.5% of naive CD8, approximately 2% of memory CD4, and about 0.4% of memory CD8 clonotypes were shared across four donors. Estimated clonotype richness was generally larger for naive than for memory subsets. Based on pairwise subsampling, the degree of clonotype sharing among donors was expected to be affected by sequencing depth. Sampling was restricted to blood, and TCR repertoires in tissue are likely to differ from TCR repertoires in blood. Because the study included only a small number of donors, the genetic and exposure-history diversity represented was limited. Rarefaction of sorted-subset datasets indicated incomplete sequencing despite the large sequencing depth. Higher generation probabilities were observed for clonotypes shared by all four sorted-subset donors than for non-shared clonotypes.

CD8 naive samples were obtained by positive selection for CCR7 among CD45RO-negative cells, yielding a CD45RA+CCR7+ population from which TemRA cells were excluded. The donors were healthy, HIV-negative adults with no recently reported acute infections or vaccinations. Only Caucasian adults living in Nashville, Tennessee, USA were represented among the donors. Blood was collected by leukapheresis, and PBMCs were isolated by Ficoll-Histopaque density gradient centrifugation and then cryopreserved in liquid nitrogen vapor phase. Analytical flow cytometry was used to check the purity and quantity of each magnetically sorted T cell population. From each sorted fraction, genomic DNA was isolated and quantified by UV absorbance on a Nanodrop 2000c. There are 14 amino acids in the CDR3, from cysteine to phenylalanine inclusive. Only CDR3 DNA is held: 42 bases, read in frame from base 1. Clipping removes 1 base from V and 5 bases from J, with 5 as the unmatched junction base count. Taken from the germline V gene (reference sequence), the CDR1 and CDR2 loops are MNHEY and SMNVEV.

The source material was naive CD8+ T cells sorted from blood. In light of the paper, this sample's cell subset or site label describes: CD45RA+CCR7+. Recombination linked TRBV27 to TRBJ2-7; TRBD2 agrees with 7 junctional bases. The source of this sequence is a woman aged 25 to 39 in good health. The DNA is TGTGCCAGCAGTTTATTGGGCGGGAGTAACGAGCAGTACTTC. This gives the protein CASSLLGGSNEQYF.